This T cell receptor beta chain was obtained from a study of T cell repertoires in cytomegalovirus infection. Background on the study: It can be stated that public TCR beta signatures indicated CMV infection as well as a matching HLA type. Study outcomes and limitations: In two of eight donors, the top clonotype was HLA-C-restricted CMV-specific.

TCRdb re-called the reads with MiXCR, one entry per CDR3 protein. The sample holds around 170,000 distinct CDR3 sequences, under 15% seen once. The CDR3 totals 18 residues. Deletions cut 2 bases from V and 2 bases from J, with 20 bases between. Germline V gene lookup returns CDR1 ENHRY and CDR2 SYGVKD. This clonotype was counted ten times or more. What it recognizes is unknown. The J gene is TRBJ2-3, the V gene TRBV10-3, with D perhaps matching TRBD2 (6 bases). The sequenced sample was PBMCs. This TCR derives from a human donor in good health (CMV status not recorded). Some clones in this sample may be carry-over from other donors' samples. The CDR3 DNA sequence: TGTGCCATCAGTGAGGGGGAGACTAGTCGTAGTCCCACAGATACGCAGTATTTT. Its protein is CAISEGETSRSPTDTQYF.